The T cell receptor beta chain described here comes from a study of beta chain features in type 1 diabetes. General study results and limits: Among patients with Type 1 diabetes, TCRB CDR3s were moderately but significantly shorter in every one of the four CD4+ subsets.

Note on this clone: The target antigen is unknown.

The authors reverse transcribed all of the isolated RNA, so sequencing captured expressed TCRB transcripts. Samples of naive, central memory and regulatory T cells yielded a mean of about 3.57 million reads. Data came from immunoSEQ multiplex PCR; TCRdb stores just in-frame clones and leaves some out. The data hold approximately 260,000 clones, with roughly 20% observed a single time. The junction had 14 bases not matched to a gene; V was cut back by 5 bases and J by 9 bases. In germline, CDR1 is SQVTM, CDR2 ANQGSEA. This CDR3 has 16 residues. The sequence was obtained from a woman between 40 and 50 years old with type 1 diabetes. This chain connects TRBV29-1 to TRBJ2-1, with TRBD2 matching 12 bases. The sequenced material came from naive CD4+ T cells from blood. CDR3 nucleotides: TGCAGCGTTTTGGCTAGCGGGAGGGGGGGGCTCGGTGAGCAGTTCTTC. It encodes CSVLASGRGGLGEQFF.